The source of this T cell receptor beta chain is a study of CDR3 diversity in severe acne. Germline CDR1 and CDR2: SSHAT and FNYEAQ (reference sequence). This CDR3 has 14 residues. TCRdb recomputed calls from the PCR reads with MiXCR, one row per CDR3 protein. The sample holds approximately 84,000 distinct CDR3 sequences, around 53% seen once. Note on this clonotype: One end of the junction varies from germline; a read error may be responsible.

The chain carries TRBV7-7 and TRBJ2-7; 9 bases agree with TRBD1. Source material: blood. The source is a male donor in good health, without acne. CDR3 nucleotides: TGTGCTAGCAGCCCCTCGGGACAGGGTTACGAGCAGTACTTC. Residues: CASSPSGQGYEQYF.